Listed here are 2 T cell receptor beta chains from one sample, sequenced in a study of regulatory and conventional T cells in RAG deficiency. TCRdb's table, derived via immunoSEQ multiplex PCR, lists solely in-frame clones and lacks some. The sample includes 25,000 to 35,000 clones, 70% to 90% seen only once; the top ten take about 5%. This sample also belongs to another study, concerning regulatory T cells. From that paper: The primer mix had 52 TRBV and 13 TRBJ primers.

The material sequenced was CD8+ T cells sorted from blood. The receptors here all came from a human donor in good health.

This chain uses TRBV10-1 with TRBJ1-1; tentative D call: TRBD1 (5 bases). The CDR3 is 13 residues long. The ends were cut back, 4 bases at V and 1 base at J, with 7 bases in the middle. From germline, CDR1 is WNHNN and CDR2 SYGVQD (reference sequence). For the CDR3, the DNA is TGCGCCAGCAGTGGGGACGGGAACACTGAAGCTTTCTTT. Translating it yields CASSGDGNTEAFF.

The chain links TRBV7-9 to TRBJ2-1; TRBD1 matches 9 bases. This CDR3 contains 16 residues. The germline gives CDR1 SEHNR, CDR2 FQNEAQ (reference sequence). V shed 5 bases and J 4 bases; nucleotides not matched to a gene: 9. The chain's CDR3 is CASSTTHRGLYNEQFF. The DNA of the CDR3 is TGTGCCAGCAGCACTACCCACAGGGGGCTTTACAATGAGCAGTTCTTC.